Shown below are 12 T cell receptor beta chains from a single sample sequenced in a study of T cells in Graves' hyperthyroidism and ophthalmopathy. Template material for amplifying TCR beta CDR3 regions consisted of RNA transcripts. In the first-round RT-PCR of the TCR CDR3, the HTBI primer set was used. TCRdb called the multiplex PCR reads again in MiXCR, with one record for every CDR3 protein. Among around 190,000 distinct CDR3 sequences listed, less than 20% were seen once. The sample comprised blood. These receptors all stem from a woman in her 50s with Graves' hyperthyroidism.

With respect to this clonotype: At one end the junction does not follow the germline gene, possibly because of a read error. The chain has TRBV7-2 and TRBJ2-5; D not resolved. The CDR3 spans 15 residues. Germline assignment: CDR1 SGHTA and CDR2 FQGNSA. CDR3 region: CASSQDVRALETQYF. DNA for the CDR3: TGCGCCAGCAGCCAAGATGTCCGGGCTCTAGAGACCCAGTACTTC.

J is TRBJ1-2 and V is TRBV3-1; no clear D gene. The germline V and J ends were trimmed by 3 bases and 6 bases, with 11 bases remaining between them. The length of the CDR3 is 13 residues. Germline V gene lookup returns CDR1 LGHDT and CDR2 YNNKEL (reference sequence). CDR3 nucleotide sequence: TGTGCCAGCAGCCACGGGTCGACGGATGGCTACACCTTC. Its translation is CASSHGSTDGYTF. Full variable domain (remainder filled in from reference TRBV3-1 and TRBJ1-2): DTAVSQTPKYLVTQMGNDKSIKCEQNLGHDTMYWYKQDSKKFLKIMFSYNNKELIINETVPNRFSPKSPDKAHLNLHINSLELGDSAVYFCASSHGSTDGYTFGSGTRLTVV.

The chain has TRBV7-2 and TRBJ2-3; a weak D match, TRBD2 (5 bases). Germline V gene sequence: CDR1 SGHTA, CDR2 FQGNSA. V lost 11 bases and J 4 bases, leaving 16 bases between the germline ends. The length of the CDR3 is 13 residues. DNA for the CDR3: TGTGCCTCCGGGGTAACTCTGGCAGATACGCAGTATTTT. It codes for CASGVTLADTQYF.

The genes are TRBV2 and TRBJ2-3, with D possibly being TRBD1 (6 bases). The CDR3 loop spans 16 amino acids. In germline, CDR1 is SNHLY, CDR2 FYNNEI. The V end was cut by 6 bases, the J end by 5 bases, with 21 bases between. In DNA, the CDR3 is TGTGCCAGCAGGGGAAGGGGGATCTCTGAGGGAGATACGCAGTATTTT. This codes for CASRGRGISEGDTQYF.

V and J are TRBV5-1 and TRBJ2-7; 9 nucleotides match TRBD2. The CDR3 extends over 17 amino acids. Germline CDR1 SGHRS, CDR2 YFSETQ. V gave up 1 base and J gave up 2 bases; unmatched junction bases: 10. The CDR3 DNA sequence: TGCGCCAGCAGCTTGTTTAGCGGGAGCTTTGGAACCTACGAGCAGTACTTC. Its translation: CASSLFSGSFGTYEQYF.

V gene TRBV5-1 combines with J gene TRBJ2-1; D may be TRBD1 or TRBD2 (5 bases each). Germline loops: CDR1 SGHRS, CDR2 YFSETQ. The CDR3 covers 14 residues. V was clipped by 4 bases and J by 6 bases, with 14 bases between them. CDR3 region: CASSLGTGGNEQFF. Written as DNA, the CDR3 is TGCGCCAGCAGCCTTGGGACGGGTGGCAATGAGCAGTTCTTC.

This clonotype was seen more than once but under ten times. CDR3 loop: CSAPKGLATWYF. The CDR3, as DNA: TGCAGTGCCCCAAAAGGACTAGCGACTTGGTACTTC. The chain couples TRBV20-1 to TRBJ2-5; TRBD2 matches at 9 bases. From germline, CDR1 is DFQATT and CDR2 SNEGSKA (reference sequence). The length of the CDR3 is 12 residues. The V and J ends lost 6 bases and 13 bases, in that order; junction bases with no gene match: 12.

At least ten counts were recorded for this clonotype. The V call is TRBV20-1, the J call TRBJ2-3; 10 nucleotides agree with TRBD2. Per germline, CDR1 DFQATT and CDR2 SNEGSKA (reference sequence). Unmatched junction bases numbered 3, after V lost 2 bases and J lost 4 bases. The CDR3 length is 14 residues. CDR3: CSARPSGRADTQYF. In DNA, the CDR3 is TGCAGTGCTAGACCAAGCGGGAGGGCAGATACGCAGTATTTT.

This clonotype has at least ten counts. The rearrangement uses TRBV2 and TRBJ1-1; a weak D match, TRBD1 (6 bases). Germline values: CDR1 SNHLY, CDR2 FYNNEI. V lost 4 bases and J 1 base, leaving 10 bases between the germline ends. The CDR3 runs to 14 residues. CDR3 loop: CASSVLDRNTEAFF. In DNA, the CDR3 is TGTGCCAGCAGTGTGTTGGACAGGAACACTGAAGCTTTCTTT.

This clonotype was picked up many times. The chain combines TRBV20-1 with TRBJ2-7, with D unresolved. The ends were cut back, 0 bases at V and 7 bases at J, with 19 bases in the middle. The CDR3 consists of 15 residues. The germline V gene has CDR1 DFQATT and CDR2 SNEGSKA (reference sequence). CDR3 nucleotides: TGCAGTGCTAGAGATATCGAGCGTAACCTCTTTGAGCAGTACTTC. Translating it yields CSARDIERNLFEQYF.

V usage is TRBV20-1 and J usage is TRBJ1-1, with D maybe TRBD1 (6 bases). Germline CDR1 DFQATT, CDR2 SNEGSKA (reference sequence). The CDR3 runs to 12 residues. The CDR3 sequence: CSGGGLNTEAFF. The CDR3 DNA is TGCAGCGGAGGGGGTTTGAACACTGAAGCTTTCTTT.

The CDR3 DNA reads as TGTGCCAGCAGCTTATGGTCCGCCGGAGATACGCAGTATTTT. Translated: CASSLWSAGDTQYF. The chain has TRBV11-3 and TRBJ2-3; no clear D. CDR3 length equals 14 residues. CDR1 is SGHNT and CDR2 is YENEEA in the germline V gene. V dropped 2 bases and J dropped 5 bases, with 11 bases sitting between them.